Presented here are 30 T cell receptor beta chains from one specimen sequenced in a study of memory CD4+ T cells and cytomegalovirus serostatus. Produced via immunoSEQ multiplex PCR; TCRdb's table is partial and in-frame only. In the table there are some 35,000 clones, 70% to 85% of which are singletons. Single viable CD3+CD4+CD8-CD45RO+ cells were sorted as the memory CD4+ T cells. Sequenced: memory CD4+ T cells from blood. The receptor set was obtained from an adult in good health and CMV-seropositive.

This rearrangement joins TRBV18 to TRBJ1-4; tentative D call: TRBD1 (6 bases). Germline CDR1 reads KGHSH; CDR2 reads LQKENI. Trimming pared 6 bases from V and 8 bases from J, leaving 16 bases between. CDR3 length: 14 amino acids. The CDR3 spells CASSPYRAEEKLFF. For the CDR3, the DNA is TGTGCCAGCTCGCCGTACAGGGCCGAAGAAAAACTGTTTTTT.

This clone was seen a handful of times. The chain couples TRBV10-1 to TRBJ2-2, with TRBD1 as a possible D gene (6 bases). Germline CDR1 reads WNHNN; CDR2 reads SYGVQD (reference sequence). V gave up 6 bases and J gave up 4 bases, with 21 bases separating them. The CDR3 sequence is 17 residues long. The CDR3, as DNA: TGCGCCAGCAGCGGGATACAGGGCGGTAAGGGCACCGGGGAGCTGTTTTTT. Its translation is CASSGIQGGKGTGELFF.

V and J are TRBV27 and TRBJ1-1; a weak D match, TRBD1 (5 bases). This CDR3 comprises 14 residues. Germline V gene data show CDR1 as MNHEY and CDR2 as SMNVEV (reference sequence). Between the trimmed V and J ends, which lost 5 bases and 3 bases, there was a span of 13 bases. CDR3 sequence: CASSHSGRDTEAFF. DNA for the CDR3: TGTGCCAGCAGTCACTCAGGGCGGGACACTGAAGCTTTCTTT.

This sequence joins TRBV5-1 and TRBJ2-7; 7 nucleotides agree with TRBD1. Germline V gene data show CDR1 as SGHRS and CDR2 as YFSETQ. The CDR3 has 15 residues. Trimming cost V 4 bases and J 6 bases; bases outside gene matches: 13. CDR3: CASSPEGAGVGEQYF. The CDR3 nucleotides are TGCGCCAGCAGCCCCGAGGGGGCAGGGGTCGGCGAGCAGTACTTC.

The genes are TRBV5-4 and TRBJ2-3; 11 bases are a match to TRBD2. CDR3 length: 16 amino acids. Germline V gene lookup returns CDR1 SGHNT and CDR2 YYREEE (reference sequence). V was pared by 0 bases and J by 2 bases, with 2 bases of the junction left unmatched. CDR3 residues: CASSLVLAGVTDTQYF. Written as DNA, the CDR3 is TGTGCCAGCAGCTTGGTACTAGCGGGGGTCACAGATACGCAGTATTTT.

The sample holds one count of this clone. This chain connects TRBV5-1 to TRBJ1-4, with D unclear. The CDR3 is 17 amino acids. Per germline, CDR1 SGHRS and CDR2 YFSETQ. V was shortened by 0 bases and J by 8 bases, with 20 bases between the two germline ends. CDR3 sequence (DNA): TGCGCCAGCAGCTTGGACCCAAGTCCTTCCCTCGGGGAAAAACTGTTTTTT. This translates into CASSLDPSPSLGEKLFF.

The chain links TRBV7-9 to TRBJ2-2; 8 bases match TRBD2. V dropped 5 bases and J dropped 9; count of bases not matched to a gene: 8. Germline loops: CDR1 SEHNR, CDR2 FQNEAQ (reference sequence). This CDR3 is 14 amino acids long. In nucleotides, the CDR3 is TGTGCCAGCAGCGATTCGGGGGGGGGAAGGGAGCTGTTTTTT. It translates to CASSDSGGGRELFF.

Written as DNA, the CDR3 is TGTGCCAGCAGCCCTCCAGGACGCCATGGCTACACCTTC. Residues: CASSPPGRHGYTF. The chain combines TRBV25-1 with TRBJ1-2; no clear D. There are 13 residues in the CDR3. With 6 bases removed from V and 6 bases from J, the gap between germline ends came to 14 bases. CDR1 and CDR2 (germline): MGHDK, SYGVNS.

J is TRBJ1-5 and V is TRBV7-8; maybe TRBD1 (6 bases). The V end lost 0 bases, the J end lost 6 bases, and 15 bases lay between the germline ends. The V gene's germline CDR1 is SGHVS and CDR2 FQNEAQ. The CDR3 spans 16 residues. The CDR3 spells CASSLAPTGIGQPQHF. The CDR3 DNA reads as TGTGCCAGCAGCTTAGCCCCGACAGGAATCGGTCAGCCCCAGCATTTT.

Notes on this clone: Additional DNA sequences in this sample encode the identical CDR3. This sequence joins TRBV11-2 and TRBJ2-2, with D uncertain. The CDR3 extends over 14 amino acids. CDR1 is SGHAT and CDR2 is FQNNGV in the germline V gene. V shed 3 bases and J shed 1 base, with 6 bases lying between them. DNA of the CDR3: TGTGCCAGCAGCTTTGAGCAGAACACCGGGGAGCTGTTTTTT. It specifies CASSFEQNTGELFF.

The chain carries TRBV13 and TRBJ1-6; TRBD1 matches at 9 bases. Germline trimming cut 8 bases from V and 8 bases from J; bases unmatched to any gene: 1. CDR1 is PRHDT, CDR2 FYEKMQ, per germline (reference sequence). The CDR3 consists of 12 residues. The CDR3 DNA is TGTGCCAGCCGGACAGGGGATTCACCCCTCCACTTT. Translated: CASRTGDSPLHF.

This chain links TRBV2 with TRBJ2-7; 9 nucleotides align to TRBD1. The germline V gene encodes CDR1 SNHLY and CDR2 FYNNEI. This CDR3 is built from 15 residues. Trimming removed 6 bases from V and 3 bases from J; junction bases left unmatched: 9. CDR3 region: CASRKQGARFYEQYF. In nucleotides, the CDR3 is TGTGCCAGCAGAAAACAGGGGGCTCGGTTCTACGAGCAGTACTTC.

The chain has TRBV6-1 and TRBJ1-1; D ambiguous. The CDR3 contains 11 residues. Germline CDR1 reads MNHNS; CDR2 reads SASEGT. V was shortened by 2 bases and J by 14 bases, with 12 bases between the two germline ends. The CDR3 reads CASSEFDRAFF. As DNA, the CDR3 is TGTGCCAGCAGTGAATTCGACCGGGCCTTCTTT.

This sequence joins TRBV4-2 and TRBJ2-5, with TRBD2 matching over 14 bases. This CDR3 is built from 16 residues. V shed 5 bases and J 4 bases; nucleotides not matched to a gene: 6. Per germline, CDR1 LGHNA and CDR2 YNFKEQ. CDR3 sequence: CASSETGTSGGETQYF. The CDR3 nucleotides read TGTGCCAGCAGCGAAACCGGGACTAGCGGGGGAGAGACCCAGTACTTC.

V is TRBV7-9 and J is TRBJ1-3; a possible D gene is TRBD1 (6 bases). Trimming took 6 bases from V and 4 from J, leaving 16 bases between them. Germline CDR1 is SEHNR and CDR2 is FQNEAQ (reference sequence). The CDR3 totals 15 residues. The CDR3 is CASRGGQVLGNTIYF. As DNA, the CDR3 is TGTGCCAGCAGGGGGGGGCAGGTTCTAGGAAACACCATATATTTT.

The chain recombines TRBV5-5 with TRBJ2-3, with D tentatively TRBD1 (7 bases). CDR1 is SGHKS, CDR2 YYEKEE, per germline (reference sequence). V dropped 0 bases and J dropped 5 bases, with 10 bases sitting between them. The CDR3 sequence is 14 residues long. CDR3 DNA sequence: TGTGCCAGCAGCTTGGACAGGGGAGGAGATACGCAGTATTTT. It codes for CASSLDRGGDTQYF.

This rearrangement joins TRBV6-1 to TRBJ1-1; 8 bases are shared with TRBD1. V dropped 6 bases and J dropped 5; count of bases not matched to a gene: 11. This CDR3 has 15 residues. Looked up from germline, CDR1 is MNHNS and CDR2 is SASEGT. The CDR3 DNA is TGTGCCAGCAGCGAGAATACAGGGGGTGGTACTGAAGCTTTCTTT. Encoded protein: CASSENTGGGTEAFF.

The chain joins TRBV5-1 to TRBJ1-1; unclear D gene. Germline CDR1 and CDR2: SGHRS and YFSETQ. This CDR3 comprises 14 residues. The germline V and J ends were trimmed by 1 base and 1 base, with 8 bases remaining between them. CDR3 amino acids: CASSLLSENTEAFF. In DNA, the CDR3 is TGCGCCAGCAGCTTGCTTAGCGAGAACACTGAAGCTTTCTTT.

The gene calls are TRBV7-9 and TRBJ2-7; perhaps TRBD1 as D (5 bases). The CDR3 has 14 amino acids. Germline CDR1 and CDR2: SEHNR and FQNEAQ (reference sequence). V dropped 7 bases and J dropped 2 bases, with 15 bases sitting between them. CDR3 DNA sequence: TGTGCCAGCACCCAGGACACGACCGCCTACGAGCAGTACTTC. Its translation is CASTQDTTAYEQYF. Together with reference TRBV7-9 and TRBJ2-7, the CDR3 gives the full variable domain: DTGVSQNPRHKITKRGQNVTFRCDPISEHNRLYWYRQTLGQGPEFLTYFQNEAQLEKSRLLSDRFSAERPKGSFSTLEIQRTEQGDSAMYLCASTQDTTAYEQYFGPGTRLTVT.

The chain is built from TRBV4-3 and TRBJ2-7, with TRBD1 matching over 9 bases. Germline V gene sequence: CDR1 LGHNA, CDR2 YSLEER. J lost 1 base, V lost 6 bases, and 10 bases had no gene match. The CDR3 length is 16 residues. The CDR3 protein is CASSQGRQGVSYEQYF. The CDR3 DNA is TGCGCCAGCAGTCAGGGAAGACAGGGGGTATCCTACGAGCAGTACTTC.

This clone was recorded once. The chain recombines TRBV7-5 with TRBJ1-5. TRBV7-5 is deemed a pseudogene. The CDR3 extends over 13 amino acids. CDR3 coding DNA: TGTGTCAGAAGCTTAGGAGGGGATCAGCCCCAGCATTTT. This gives the protein CVRSLGGDQPQHF.

CDR3 DNA: TGTGCCAGCGGCAGGGGAGGTGAAAAACTGTTTTTT. Protein sequence: CASGRGGEKLFF. The V and J genes are TRBV28 and TRBJ1-4; tentative D call: TRBD1 (6 bases). The germline V and J ends were trimmed by 8 bases and 7 bases, with 11 bases remaining between them. Germline V lookup: CDR1 MDHEN, CDR2 SYDVKM. The CDR3 is made up of 12 amino acids. Filled out from reference TRBV28 and TRBJ1-4, the complete variable domain reads DVKVTQSSRYLVKRTGEKVFLECVQDMDHENMFWYRQDPGLGLRLIYFSYDVKMKEKGDIPEGYSVSREKKERFSLILESASTNQTSMYLCASGRGGEKLFFGSGTQLSVL.

This rearrangement joins TRBV9 to TRBJ2-5, with a tentative D call TRBD2 (5 bases). From germline, CDR1 is SGDLS and CDR2 YYNGEE. Deletions cut 3 bases from V and 5 bases from J, with 11 bases between. This CDR3 comprises 13 residues. CDR3 DNA: TGTGCCAGCAGCGGTGGAACGGGGGAGACCCAGTACTTC. Residues: CASSGGTGETQYF.

This rearrangement joins TRBV4-2 to TRBJ1-5; D remains unclear. Deletions cut 4 bases from V and 0 bases from J, with 13 bases between. Germline CDR1 reads LGHNA; CDR2 reads YNFKEQ. This CDR3 is built from 16 residues. CDR3: CASSPRSDNSNQPQHF. In nucleotides, the CDR3 is TGTGCCAGCAGCCCGAGGTCAGATAATAGCAATCAGCCCCAGCATTTT.

The V gene is TRBV5-1, the J gene TRBJ2-1; a weak D match, TRBD2 (6 bases). The CDR3 covers 15 residues. Germline V gives CDR1 SGHRS, CDR2 YFSETQ. V was clipped by 3 bases and J by 6 bases, with 16 bases between them. The CDR3 nucleotides are TGCGCCAGCAGCTCCGGGGCGGAGGGGTTCAATGAGCAGTTCTTC. Translated: CASSSGAEGFNEQFF.

The rearrangement joins TRBV19 to TRBJ1-2, with 7 bases fitting TRBD1. Germline V lookup: CDR1 LNHDA, CDR2 SQIVND (reference sequence). After removal of 5 bases from V and 5 bases from J, the junction contained 11 bases not matched to a gene. This CDR3 has 15 amino acids. The CDR3 protein is CASSFLTGSGYGYTF. The CDR3, as DNA: TGTGCCAGTAGTTTCTTGACAGGGTCGGGTTATGGCTACACCTTC.

The chain uses TRBV4-3 and TRBJ2-2; 9 bases fit TRBD1. The CDR3 contains 15 residues. V lost 1 base to trimming and J lost 3 bases; unmatched junction nucleotides: 0. CDR1 LGHNA and CDR2 YSLEER come from the germline V gene. This CDR3 reads CASSQGDRDTGELFF. In nucleotides, the CDR3 is TGCGCCAGCAGCCAAGGGGACAGGGACACCGGGGAGCTGTTTTTT.

The V and J genes are TRBV7-2 and TRBJ2-1, with D perhaps TRBD2 (5 bases). Germline V gene data show CDR1 as SGHTA and CDR2 as FQGNSA. The CDR3 runs to 15 residues. Trimming pared 5 bases from V and 2 bases from J, leaving 13 bases between. CDR3: CASSKDWAPYNEQFF. The CDR3 DNA is TGTGCCAGCAGCAAGGACTGGGCCCCCTACAATGAGCAGTTCTTC.

This clone was detected only once. This rearrangement joins TRBV5-1 to TRBJ1-1; D is undetermined. V lost 2 bases, J lost 4 bases, and 12 bases lay in between. Per the germline V gene, CDR1 is SGHRS and CDR2 is YFSETQ. This CDR3 is 14 amino acids long. CDR3 amino acids: CASSFTELGTEAFF. The CDR3 nucleotides read TGCGCCAGCAGCTTTACAGAGCTCGGCACTGAAGCTTTCTTT.

This chain links TRBV29-1 with TRBJ1-2; D might be TRBD1 (5 bases). CDR1 is SQVTM and CDR2 is ANQGSEA in the germline V gene. V shed 4 bases and J shed 4 bases, with 16 bases lying between them. The CDR3 runs to 14 residues. The CDR3 region is CSVADRGRGYGYTF. The CDR3 nucleotides are TGCAGCGTTGCGGACCGGGGACGGGGCTATGGCTACACCTTC.